This entry lists 25 T cell receptor beta chains sequenced from one sample in a study of T-cell memory formation after mild COVID-19. A single record per CDR3 protein comes from TCRdb applying MiXCR to the 5' RACE reads. The sample contains around 440,000 distinct CDR3 sequences, roughly 18% of which appear only once. Source material: PBMCs or a T cell subset sorted from them (not recorded which). The source of these receptors is an adult woman who had mild COVID-19 (a few samples of this study predate the infection). Cell type and time point are not known.

This clonotype was detected a few times. The rearrangement links TRBV20-1 to TRBJ1-2, with 7 bases aligning to TRBD1. V shed 0 bases, J shed 7 bases, and the junction held 5 bases outside the gene matches. The germline gives CDR1 DFQATT, CDR2 SNEGSKA (reference sequence). The CDR3 loop spans 13 amino acids. In DNA form, the CDR3 reads TGCAGTGCTAGAGAACAGGGGAATAGTGGCTACACCTTC. It is translated as CSAREQGNSGYTF.

The chain is built from TRBV4-3 and TRBJ2-1, with a weak D call TRBD2 (5 bases). CDR1 and CDR2 (germline): LGHNA, YSLEER. Trimming cost V 0 bases and J 14 bases, with 14 bases left between them. The CDR3 extends over 13 amino acids. Written as DNA, the CDR3 is TGCGCCAGCAGCCAAGATCGTCGAGGGCTCGAGTTCTTC. Translation: CASSQDRRGLEFF.

The J gene is TRBJ2-1, the V gene TRBV10-3, with D perhaps TRBD2 (6 bases). Between the trimmed V and J ends, which lost 2 bases and 10 bases, there was a span of 24 bases. This CDR3 comprises 17 residues. CDR1 and CDR2 (germline): ENHRY, SYGVKD. CDR3 sequence reads: CAISEPYGLTFTGEQFF. The CDR3 DNA follows: TGTGCCATCAGTGAGCCATATGGACTAACGTTTACTGGAGAGCAGTTCTTC.

The table lists this clonotype with a few counts. CDR3 in amino acids: CASSSPTGEKLFF. The CDR3 DNA reads as TGTGCCAGCAGTTCCCCGACTGGGGAAAAACTGTTTTTT. The V gene is TRBV12-3 or TRBV12-4, the J gene TRBJ1-4; D call uncertain. The CDR3 sequence is 13 residues long. Trimming took off 4 bases at V and 8 bases at J, with 11 bases between the two ends.

Only a few counts were recorded for this clonotype. The CDR3 DNA follows: TGTGCCAGCAGTCCGACCCGGAGATACAATGAGCAGTTCTTC. Translation: CASSPTRRYNEQFF. The rearrangement links TRBV11-1 to TRBJ2-1; unclear D gene. Trimming cost V 6 bases and J 4 bases, with 13 bases left between them. The CDR3 spans 14 residues. The germline gives CDR1 SGHAT, CDR2 FQDESV (reference sequence).

The genes are TRBV10-3 and TRBJ2-5; D is possibly TRBD2 (5 bases). The CDR3 is 13 amino acids. Germline V gene sequence: CDR1 ENHRY, CDR2 SYGVKD. V dropped 11 bases and J dropped 7 bases, with 20 bases sitting between them. CDR3 sequence: CASSKEERGTQYF. The CDR3 DNA reads TGTGCCTCCTCCAAGGAGGAAAGAGGGACCCAGTACTTC.

This clonotype was observed a handful of times. The V gene is TRBV6-5, the J gene TRBJ2-6, with D perhaps TRBD1 (6 bases). The CDR3 is 18 residues long. The ends were cut back, 5 bases at V and 0 bases at J, with 17 bases in the middle. Germline V gene data show CDR1 as MNHEY and CDR2 as SVGAGI. The CDR3 region has the DNA TGTGCCAGCAGTAGGAACCGGGACACCTTCTCTGGGGCCAACGTCCTGACTTTC. Translation gives CASSRNRDTFSGANVLTF.

This clonotype was counted between two and nine times. The chain joins TRBV2 to TRBJ1-2; a possible D gene is TRBD1 (5 bases). Germline CDR1 and CDR2: SNHLY and FYNNEI. The CDR3 is 14 amino acids. Trimming pared 4 bases from V and 1 base from J, leaving 10 bases between. In nucleotides, the CDR3 is TGTGCCAGCAGTGTGGGGACGGTTAACTATGGCTACACCTTC. Translation: CASSVGTVNYGYTF.

This clonotype came up a few times. The chain carries TRBV6-1 and TRBJ2-1; no clear D gene. CDR1 and CDR2 (germline): MNHNS, SASEGT. Trimming took off 0 bases at V and 3 bases at J, with 9 bases between the two ends. The CDR3 loop spans 15 amino acids. CDR3 nucleotide sequence: TGTGCCAGCAGTGAAGCAGTAGGCAGCTACAATGAGCAGTTCTTC. Amino acids: CASSEAVGSYNEQFF.

The CDR3 reads CASSYSAPDTQYF. The CDR3 DNA sequence: TGTGCCAGCAGTTACTCGGCCCCAGATACGCAGTATTTT. V and J are TRBV6-5 and TRBJ2-3; D unresolved. V lost 0 bases and J lost 4, with 5 bases in between. Germline V gene sequence: CDR1 MNHEY, CDR2 SVGAGI. The CDR3 consists of 13 residues.

This chain uses TRBV14 with TRBJ2-1; tentatively, D is TRBD1 (7 bases). V gave up 3 bases and J gave up 8 bases, with 20 bases separating them. Germline assignment: CDR1 SGHDN and CDR2 FVKESK. This CDR3 is built from 16 residues. CDR3 in DNA: TGTGCCAGCAGCCACAGCAGGGGGGCCCCTGATGATGAGCAGTTCTTC. Its translation is CASSHSRGAPDDEQFF.

This sequence joins TRBV6-2 or TRBV6-3 and TRBJ1-1; D gene ambiguous. This CDR3 contains 13 residues. The V gene's germline CDR1 is MNHEY and CDR2 SVGEGT. V lost 2 bases and J 5 bases, leaving 9 bases between the germline ends. CDR3 sequence: CASSYPLGTEAFF. CDR3 nucleotide sequence: TGTGCCAGCAGTTACCCCCTTGGGACTGAAGCTTTCTTT.

The J gene is TRBJ1-2, the V gene TRBV25-1, with no clear D. Germline lookup yields CDR1 MGHDK and CDR2 SYGVNS. The CDR3 loop spans 17 amino acids. Trimming removed 5 bases at V and 3 bases at J, with 22 bases between. The chain's CDR3 is CASSPQIVDEGYYGYTF. The CDR3 DNA reads TGTGCCAGCAGTCCCCAAATAGTGGACGAAGGCTACTATGGCTACACCTTC.

The chain employs TRBV18 and TRBJ1-1; D ambiguous. The CDR3 has 17 residues. Trimming left V 4 bases short and J 8 bases short, with 26 bases between. Germline V gives CDR1 KGHSH, CDR2 LQKENI. In DNA, the CDR3 is TGTGCCAGCTCACTCAGGACGAGGTCGGGCACTCAGGAAGAAGCTTTCTTT. Amino acid sequence: CASSLRTRSGTQEEAFF. Using reference TRBV18 and TRBJ1-1 for the parts outside the CDR3, the full variable domain is NAGVMQNPRHLVRRRGQEARLRCSPMKGHSHVYWYRQLPEEGLKFMVYLQKENIIDESGMPKERFSAEFPKEGPSILRIQQVVRGDSAAYFCASSLRTRSGTQEEAFFGQGTRLTVV.

This clonotype was seen at least ten times. The V and J genes are TRBV4-1 and TRBJ2-2, with D possibly matching TRBD1 (5 bases). The ends were cut back, 1 base at V and 2 bases at J, with 17 bases in the middle. This CDR3 is built from 18 residues. CDR1 and CDR2 (germline): MGHRA, YSYEKL. The CDR3 DNA sequence: TGCGCCAGCAGCCAAGCTTCGAGAAGACAGCCTAACACCGGGGAGCTGTTTTTT. The encoded protein is CASSQASRRQPNTGELFF.

This clonotype has a handful of counts. The chain carries TRBV6-2 or TRBV6-3 and TRBJ2-7, with TRBD2 matching 10 bases. Per the germline V gene, CDR1 is MNHEY and CDR2 is SVGEGT. The ends lost 6 bases at V and 6 bases at J; junction bases unmatched: 11. The CDR3 runs to 15 residues. CDR3 protein: CASRGFLAGEGEQYF. For the CDR3, the DNA is TGTGCCAGCAGGGGATTTCTAGCGGGAGAAGGCGAGCAGTACTTC.

In its sample, this clonotype was seen a few times. The chain employs TRBV7-9 and TRBJ1-1; D gene unclear. V lost 1 base and J lost 7, with 13 bases in between. The CDR3 runs to 14 residues. Germline V CDR1 and CDR2: SEHNR, FQNEAQ (reference sequence). The CDR3 region is CASSLDLGLSEAFF. CDR3 nucleotides: TGTGCCAGCAGCTTAGACCTGGGATTGAGTGAAGCTTTCTTT.

This clonotype has just a few counts. This chain uses TRBV27 with TRBJ2-2, with D unclear. The CDR3 is made up of 17 amino acids. Germline CDR1 MNHEY, CDR2 SMNVEV (reference sequence). Trimming left V 6 bases short and J 5 bases short, with 22 bases between. CDR3 DNA: TGTGCCAGCAGGAGTTCCGGTAAACAGCGCCTAACCGGGGAGCTGTTTTTT. Protein product: CASRSSGKQRLTGELFF.

This clonotype was counted only a few times. The chain employs TRBV7-3 and TRBJ2-3; D not resolved. The CDR3 contains 15 residues. V dropped 0 bases and J dropped 5 bases, with 12 bases sitting between them. Germline V gives CDR1 SGHTA, CDR2 FQGTGA. The CDR3 sequence: CASSLTDIGGDTQYF. CDR3 sequence (DNA): TGTGCCAGCAGCTTAACCGACATTGGTGGAGATACGCAGTATTTT.

This chain joins TRBV24-1 and TRBJ2-7; 8 bases are shared with TRBD1. The CDR3 has 15 residues. Trimming removed 2 bases from V and 3 bases from J; junction bases left unmatched: 5. Per germline, CDR1 KGHDR and CDR2 SFDVKD. CDR3 protein: CATSDWGTGHYEQYF. CDR3 DNA: TGTGCCACCAGTGATTGGGGGACAGGTCACTACGAGCAGTACTTC.

The chain has TRBV30 and TRBJ2-2; D might be TRBD2 (5 bases). The CDR3 covers 14 residues. The V gene lost 0 bases and the J gene lost 4 bases, with 9 bases spanning the gap. The germline CDR1 and CDR2 sequences are GTSNPN and SVGIG (reference sequence). DNA of the CDR3: TGTGCCTGGAGTGTATGGGGAGCCACCGGGGAGCTGTTTTTT. Residues: CAWSVWGATGELFF.

The chain couples TRBV7-7 to TRBJ2-5; D call uncertain. The CDR3 has 14 residues. Trimming removed 1 base from V and 1 base from J, with 7 bases in between. Germline loops: CDR1 SSHAT, CDR2 FNYEAQ (reference sequence). The CDR3 loop reads CASSLELTQETQYF. The DNA of the CDR3 is TGTGCCAGCAGCTTAGAACTAACCCAAGAGACCCAGTACTTC.

This clonotype was seen a handful of times. The DNA of the CDR3 is TGTGCCAGCAGTTTGAGTATAGCGTCCGGGGAGCTGTTTTTT. Translation gives CASSLSIASGELFF. The chain recombines TRBV12-3 or TRBV12-4 with TRBJ2-2, with D tentatively TRBD2 (5 bases). The ends were cut back, 3 bases at V and 6 bases at J, with 11 bases in the middle. The CDR3 loop spans 14 amino acids.

This clonotype was detected only a few times. The chain couples TRBV24-1 to TRBJ2-5, with 14 nucleotides matching TRBD2. CDR3 length equals 18 residues. The J segment lost 4 bases and the V segment lost 3 bases, leaving 9 bases of the junction unmatched. Germline V gives CDR1 KGHDR, CDR2 SFDVKD. CDR3 sequence: CATSDPGTSGSGGETQYF. The CDR3 DNA reads as TGTGCCACCAGTGATCCCGGGACTAGCGGGAGTGGGGGAGAGACCCAGTACTTC.

This clonotype was counted between two and nine times. This chain joins TRBV12-3 or TRBV12-4 and TRBJ2-1; D remains ambiguous. V gave up 2 bases and J gave up 5 bases, with 7 bases separating them. The CDR3 length is 13 residues. CDR3 sequence (DNA): TGTGCCAGCAGTTTACAGGATCACAATGAGCAGTTCTTC. It codes for CASSLQDHNEQFF.